This T cell receptor beta chain comes out of a study of OX40 agonist ivuxolimab in advanced cancers. Background on the study: It was ivuxolimab, an agonistic anti-OX40 (CD134) antibody, that patients were treated with.

Sequencing used immunoSEQ multiplex PCR; TCRdb keeps in-frame clones, though not all of them. Altogether around 62,000 clones are present, 80% to 90% being singletons, with the ten largest covering about 12%. Details on this clone: Its matching antigen is unknown.

The CDR3 runs to 16 residues. Germline trimming cut 3 bases from V and 2 bases from J; bases unmatched to any gene: 9. The V gene's germline CDR1 is MGHRA and CDR2 YSYEKL. Notes on the study in general: Certain nonresponders likewise exhibited a low normalized T-cell clonal expansion. In general, CD8+ T cells held more expanded clones than CD4+ did, on average.

This sample comprised CD4+ or CD8+ T cells sorted from blood, obtained in a trial of the OX40 agonist ivuxolimab. This sequence originates from an adult with an advanced solid tumor such as melanoma, head and neck, liver or kidney cancer. The chain links TRBV4-1 to TRBJ2-5; 7 bases align to TRBD1. CDR3 DNA sequence: TGCGCCAGCAGCCAGCCTAACCGGGACAGACAAGAGACCCAGTACTTC. Protein product: CASSQPNRDRQETQYF.